This T cell receptor beta chain was sequenced in a study of T cells in women clearing cervical HPV infection. Study-wide background: Control women cleared a single incident HPV16 infection within 12 months.

Findings and limits, study-wide: Repertoire richness, not evenness, was significantly elevated in CIN3+ cases versus controls.

V shed 4 bases and J shed 2 bases, with 6 bases lying between them. Germline V gives CDR1 SGHAT, CDR2 FQDESV (reference sequence). The length of the CDR3 is 12 residues. The assay was immunoSEQ multiplex PCR, and TCRdb's table has in-frame clones only and misses some. This table holds tens of thousands of clones. As to this clone: No antigen is known for it. The sequence runs out 3 residues before the end of the CDR3; the remainder is reconstructed from the germline J gene.

V gene TRBV11-1 combines with J gene TRBJ2-7; D not resolved. The sequenced sample was blood buffy coat. This TCR came from a woman aged 18-69 years with a cervical HPV16 infection that either progressed to CIN3+ or cleared (not recorded which). CDR3 DNA (partial): TGTGCCAGCAGCTCCGTCGCCTACGAG. Translated, it gives CASSSVAYE. The CDR3 in its entirety is CASSSVAYEQYF.